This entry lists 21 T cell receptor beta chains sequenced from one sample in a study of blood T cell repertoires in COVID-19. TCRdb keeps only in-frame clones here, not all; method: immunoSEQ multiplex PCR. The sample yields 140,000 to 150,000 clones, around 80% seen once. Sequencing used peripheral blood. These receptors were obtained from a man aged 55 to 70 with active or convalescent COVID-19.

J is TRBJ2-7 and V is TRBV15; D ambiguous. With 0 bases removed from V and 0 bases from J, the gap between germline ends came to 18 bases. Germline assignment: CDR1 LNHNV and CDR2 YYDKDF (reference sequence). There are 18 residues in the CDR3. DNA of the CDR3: TGTGCCACCAGCAGAGAGTATATCTCAGTGGCAGGCTCCTACGAGCAGTACTTC. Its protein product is CATSREYISVAGSYEQYF.

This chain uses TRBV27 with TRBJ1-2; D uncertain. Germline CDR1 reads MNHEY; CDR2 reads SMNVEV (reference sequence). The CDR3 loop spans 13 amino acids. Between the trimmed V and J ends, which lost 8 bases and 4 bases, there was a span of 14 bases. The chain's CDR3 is CASHPAVGYGYTF. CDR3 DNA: TGTGCCAGCCACCCCGCGGTAGGCTATGGCTACACCTTC.

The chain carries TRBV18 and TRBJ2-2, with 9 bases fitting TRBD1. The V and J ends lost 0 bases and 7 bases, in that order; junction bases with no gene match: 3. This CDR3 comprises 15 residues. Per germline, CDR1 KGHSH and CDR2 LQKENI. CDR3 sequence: CASSPPTGGHGELFF. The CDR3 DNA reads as TGTGCCAGCTCACCACCAACAGGGGGCCACGGGGAGCTGTTTTTT.

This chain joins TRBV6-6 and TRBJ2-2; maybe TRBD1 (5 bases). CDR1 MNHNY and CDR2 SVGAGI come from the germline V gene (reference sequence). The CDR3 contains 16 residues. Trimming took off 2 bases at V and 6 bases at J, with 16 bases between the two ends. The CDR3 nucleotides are TGTGCCAGCAGTTACCCCCCAGGCCAAGGGGCCGGGGAGCTGTTTTTT. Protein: CASSYPPGQGAGELFF.

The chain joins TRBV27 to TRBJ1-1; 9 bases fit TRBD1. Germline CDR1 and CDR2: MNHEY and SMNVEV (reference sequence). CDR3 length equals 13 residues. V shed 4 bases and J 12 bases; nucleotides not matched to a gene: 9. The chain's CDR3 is CASSYGTGTSPFF. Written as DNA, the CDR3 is TGTGCCAGCAGTTACGGGACAGGGACATCTCCTTTCTTT.

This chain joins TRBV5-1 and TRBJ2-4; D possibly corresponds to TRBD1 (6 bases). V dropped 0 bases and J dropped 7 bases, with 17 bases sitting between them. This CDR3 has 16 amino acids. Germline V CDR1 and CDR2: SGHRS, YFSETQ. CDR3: CASSLVFAGDKNIQYF. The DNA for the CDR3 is TGCGCCAGCAGCTTGGTTTTTGCAGGGGATAAGAACATTCAGTACTTC.

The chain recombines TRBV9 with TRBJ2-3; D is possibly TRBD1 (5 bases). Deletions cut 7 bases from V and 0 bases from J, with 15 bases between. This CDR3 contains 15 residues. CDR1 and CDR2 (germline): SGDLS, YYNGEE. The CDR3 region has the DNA TGTGCCAGCGGATCGACAGCCCTGAGCACAGATACGCAGTATTTT. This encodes CASGSTALSTDTQYF.

CDR3: CASSSGQINYEQYF. In DNA, the CDR3 is TGTGCCAGCAGCTCGGGACAGATAAACTACGAGCAGTACTTC. The V gene is TRBV5-8, the J gene TRBJ2-7; TRBD1 matches at 7 bases. V shed 3 bases and J 3 bases; nucleotides not matched to a gene: 6. Germline values: CDR1 SGHTS, CDR2 YDEGEE. The CDR3 is made up of 14 amino acids.

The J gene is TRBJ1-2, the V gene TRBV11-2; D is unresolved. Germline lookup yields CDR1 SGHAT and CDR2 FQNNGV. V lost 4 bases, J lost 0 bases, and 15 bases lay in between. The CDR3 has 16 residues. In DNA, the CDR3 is TGTGCCAGCAGCTCCCAGGAGGGATACTCTAACTATGGCTACACCTTC. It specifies CASSSQEGYSNYGYTF. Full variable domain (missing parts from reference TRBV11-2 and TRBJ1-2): EAGVAQSPRYKIIEKRQSVAFWCNPISGHATLYWYQQILGQGPKLLIQFQNNGVVDDSQLPKDRFSAERLKGVDSTLKIQPAKLEDSAVYLCASSSQEGYSNYGYTFGSGTRLTVV.

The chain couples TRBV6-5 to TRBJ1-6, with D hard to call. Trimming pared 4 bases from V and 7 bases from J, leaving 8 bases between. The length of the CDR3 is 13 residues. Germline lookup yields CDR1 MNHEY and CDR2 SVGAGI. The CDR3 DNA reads TGTGCCAGCAGTTCCCAAAAAAATTCACCCCTCCACTTT. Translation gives CASSSQKNSPLHF.

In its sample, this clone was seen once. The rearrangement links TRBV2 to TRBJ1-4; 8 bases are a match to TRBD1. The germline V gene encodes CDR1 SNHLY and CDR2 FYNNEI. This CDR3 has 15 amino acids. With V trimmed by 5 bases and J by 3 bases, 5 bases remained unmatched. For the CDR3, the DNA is TGTGCCAGCAGTCAGGGACAGGAACCTAATGAAAAACTGTTTTTT. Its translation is CASSQGQEPNEKLFF.

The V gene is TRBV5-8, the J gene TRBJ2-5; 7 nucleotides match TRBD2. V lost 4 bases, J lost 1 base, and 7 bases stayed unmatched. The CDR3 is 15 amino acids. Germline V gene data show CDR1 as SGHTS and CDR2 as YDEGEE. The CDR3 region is CASSRGTNTQETQYF. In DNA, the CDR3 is TGTGCCAGCAGCAGAGGGACTAATACCCAAGAGACCCAGTACTTC.

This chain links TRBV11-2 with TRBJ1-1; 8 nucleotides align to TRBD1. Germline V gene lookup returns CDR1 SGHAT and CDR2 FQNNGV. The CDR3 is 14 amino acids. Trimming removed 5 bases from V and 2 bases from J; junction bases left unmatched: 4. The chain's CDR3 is CASSPDRVNTEAFF. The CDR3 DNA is TGTGCCAGCAGCCCGGACAGGGTAAACACTGAAGCTTTCTTT.

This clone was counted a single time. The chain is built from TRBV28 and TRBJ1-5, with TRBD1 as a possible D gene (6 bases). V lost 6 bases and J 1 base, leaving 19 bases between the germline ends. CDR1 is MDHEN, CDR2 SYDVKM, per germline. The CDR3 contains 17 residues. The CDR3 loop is CASSPPLRGLSNQPQHF. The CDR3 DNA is TGTGCCAGCAGCCCACCTCTCAGGGGATTGAGCAATCAGCCCCAGCATTTT.

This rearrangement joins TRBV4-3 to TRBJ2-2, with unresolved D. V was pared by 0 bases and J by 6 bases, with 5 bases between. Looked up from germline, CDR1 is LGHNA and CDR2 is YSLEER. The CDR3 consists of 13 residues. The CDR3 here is CASSQDSSGELFF. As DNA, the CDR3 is TGCGCCAGCAGCCAAGATTCGTCCGGGGAGCTGTTTTTT.

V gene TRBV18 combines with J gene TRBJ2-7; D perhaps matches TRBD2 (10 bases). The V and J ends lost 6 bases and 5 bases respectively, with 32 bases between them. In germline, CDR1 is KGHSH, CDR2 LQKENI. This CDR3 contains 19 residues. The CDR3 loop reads CASSAPTGGSLAGVHEQYV. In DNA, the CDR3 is TGTGCCAGCTCGGCCCCGACAGGGGGTTCTCTAGCGGGAGTCCACGAGCAGTACGTC.

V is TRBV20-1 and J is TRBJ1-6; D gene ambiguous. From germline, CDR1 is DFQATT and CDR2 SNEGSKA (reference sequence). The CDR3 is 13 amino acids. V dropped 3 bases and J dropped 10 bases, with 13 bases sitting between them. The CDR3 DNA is TGCAGTGCTAGTAGCGGTTCACGATCACCCCTCCACTTT. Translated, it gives CSASSGSRSPLHF.

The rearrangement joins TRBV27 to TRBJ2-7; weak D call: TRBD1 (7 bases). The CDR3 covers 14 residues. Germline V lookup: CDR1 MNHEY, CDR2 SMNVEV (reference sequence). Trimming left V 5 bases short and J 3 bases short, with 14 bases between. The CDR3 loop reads CASSRGTASYEQYF. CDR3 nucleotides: TGTGCCAGCAGTCGCGGGACAGCGAGCTACGAGCAGTACTTC.

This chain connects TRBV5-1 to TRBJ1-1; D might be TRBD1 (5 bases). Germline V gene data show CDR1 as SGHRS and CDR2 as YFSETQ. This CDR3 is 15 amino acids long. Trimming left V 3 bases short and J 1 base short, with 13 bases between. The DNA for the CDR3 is TGCGCCAGCAGCTCGGACGGCAGGGCGAACACTGAAGCTTTCTTT. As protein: CASSSDGRANTEAFF. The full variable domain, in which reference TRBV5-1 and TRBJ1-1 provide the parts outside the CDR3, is KAGVTQTPRYLIKTRGQQVTLSCSPISGHRSVSWYQQTPGQGLQFLFEYFSETQRNKGNFPGRFSGRQFSNSRSEMNVSTLELGDSALYLCASSSDGRANTEAFFGQGTRLTVV.

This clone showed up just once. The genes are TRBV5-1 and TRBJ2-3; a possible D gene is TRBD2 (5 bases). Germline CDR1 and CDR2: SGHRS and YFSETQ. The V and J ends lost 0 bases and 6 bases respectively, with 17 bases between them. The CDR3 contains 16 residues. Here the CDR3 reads CASSLGLARLSDTQYF. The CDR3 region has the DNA TGCGCCAGCAGCTTGGGGCTAGCCCGCTTGAGCGATACGCAGTATTTT.

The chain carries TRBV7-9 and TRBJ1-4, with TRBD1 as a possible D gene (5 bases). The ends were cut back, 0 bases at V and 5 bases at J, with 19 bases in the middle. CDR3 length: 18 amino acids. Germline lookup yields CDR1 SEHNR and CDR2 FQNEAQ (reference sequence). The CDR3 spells CASSLAPWYQGSNEKLFF. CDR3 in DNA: TGTGCCAGCAGCTTAGCGCCATGGTATCAGGGATCAAATGAAAAACTGTTTTTT.